This T cell receptor beta chain was retrieved from a study of cytomegalovirus exposure and HLA in healthy donors (dated by TCRdb to about 2017). Study-wide context: In an earlier analysis of 550 to 750 of the donors, 250 to 350 Gb of sequence data and 100 million or so unique TCR beta sequences from about 190 million T cells were reported. The genetic ancestry cluster associated with self-reported Caucasian donors included 81% of the roughly 400 genotyped donors. HLA typing covered class I and class II loci at four-digit resolution. Genome-wide SNP genotypes for about 55% of the roughly 670 donors were used in a later genetic analysis, which treated that subset as a discovery cohort. An early release that covered about 600 HLA-typed donors contained approximately 300 gigabases of sequencing data and 65 million to 100 million unique TCR sequences. Donor age, sex, ethnicity and CMV serostatus were collected together with the repertoire data. Rather than using new phenotypic data, the later analysis identified candidate immune exposures from TCR beta sequences and from how often those sequences occurred across donors. To decide whether each TCR beta V gene segment behaved as functional or pseudogenic, an earlier analysis of some 600 of the donors relied on high-throughput TCR beta sequencing. Roughly 5 DR-DQ haplotypes were handled as single units for association and clustering because linkage in the cohort was strong. High-throughput TCR immunosequencing, statistical association of individual TCRs with disease status, and machine learning were combined to predict cytomegalovirus infection status. A separate validation cohort of approximately 120 different subjects was used in addition to the 666-subject first cohort. The aim of the study was to test whether cataloging public T cell receptors could identify signatures of past pathogen exposure. Across 398 genotyped donors of the cohort, an average of approximately 220,000 unique TCR beta nucleotide sequences per donor were sequenced, and 15% to 20% of those sequences were non-productive. Typing coverage varied by locus: 629-630 donors for A, B, C, DRB1 and DQB1; roughly 500 for DQA1; nearly 610 for DPA1; roughly 450 for DPB1. All discovery cohort repertoires had been generated using a single sequencing platform. To study patterns of TCR occurrence, a later analysis re-analyzed previously published TCR beta repertoires from around 700 donors and added high-resolution HLA genotyping. The T cell repertoires of 550 to 850 subjects were profiled by immunosequencing and related to cytomegalovirus serostatus. Study-level results and caveats: A later analysis reported that several top co-occurrence clusters appeared linked to parvovirus B19, influenza, CMV and Epstein-Barr virus. In a later analysis, most CMV-associated TCR beta chains were found to appear HLA-restricted, with HLA associations seemingly driven largely by CMV exposure. The presence/absence analyses assumed that sequencing depth was roughly uniform across donors, and that assumption may not be true. At a false discovery rate of 0.05, a later analysis linked some 18,000 TCR beta sequences to specific HLA alleles. A later analysis found that HLA-associated TCR beta chains were more clonally expanded and had lower generation probabilities than equally common non-associated chains. Three of the identified cytomegalovirus-associated TCR beta chains were confirmed in vitro to be specific for cytomegalovirus antigens. A further reported finding was that TCR beta sequences accurately predicted the HLA-A and HLA-B alleles for most subjects in the first cohort. The earlier analysis of approximately 540 of the donors excluded some 16 rarely observed V segments, including chromosome 9 orphons, because counts were too low. In a later analysis, the rate of TCR association differed among HLA loci, with DRB1 alleles having the most associated TCRs and HLA-C alleles having the fewest. In an earlier analysis of more than 450 of the donors, most TCR beta V segments were observed in productive rearrangements about 87% or about 30% of the time, broadly matching IMGT annotations. The authors suggested that the approach could potentially be extended to other disease states and immunological phenotypes. Some IMGT-functional V segments, including TRBV6-2 and TRBV6-3, could not be told apart with the 87-base-pair reads, so those segments were excluded. Linkage disequilibrium might explain the correlated functional status among segregating V segments, but an unknown experimental factor could not be ruled out. The sequencing pipeline was judged likely to have produced a cluster of highly shared sequence variants as a technical artifact. According to a later genetic analysis, donors in an Asian-associated ancestry cluster had fewer N-insertions in productive TCRs than the approximately 690-donor mean. In this cohort, only TCR beta chains were sequenced, and detectable features were limited by the absence of alpha or paired-chain data. V-gene and J-gene trimming of TCR beta chains was associated with a missense DCLRE1C variant in a later genetic analysis, and the association was replicated in an independent cohort. Most TCR sequences were observed very rarely across donors, whereas some public TCRs were present in many individuals. In both the original and validation cohorts, the classifier was reported to diagnose cytomegalovirus status with high specificity and sensitivity. A total of 150 to 200 TCR beta chains were listed by the study as associated with cytomegalovirus. Immune exposure information for the cohort was limited to CMV serostatus. Because HLA typing was unavailable for some donors at each locus, only the typed subset was used in association tests. When HLA alleles, especially DR and DQ, strongly co-occurred, TCR associations were difficult to assign to individual alleles.

Library preparation was by the immunoSEQ multiplex PCR assay. For the multiplex PCR, a mixture combining 60 forward primers for TCR Vbeta segments and 13 reverse primers for TCR Jbeta segments was used. Amplification of the CDR3 region of rearranged TCR beta genes was performed with a multiplex PCR assay on genomic DNA. Amplified TCR beta libraries were sequenced as 87-base-pair reads on the Illumina HiSeq System. As for the original processing: A later analysis tallied tens of millions of unique TCR beta chains across the 666 repertoires, and around 9.9 million of those chains were shared by two or more donors. Raw reads were error-corrected and collapsed into unique sequences with a nearest-neighbor algorithm that merged closely related sequences to remove PCR and sequencing errors. V, D and J gene segments were assigned by aligning CDR3 sequences to IMGT reference sequences. For a sequence to be retained, a match of at least six nucleotides was required to both a V gene segment and a J gene segment. Rearrangements were called productive when the CDR3 lacked stop codons and stayed in frame with V and J; all others were non-productive. CDR3 was defined by IMGT convention, running from the second conserved V-encoded cysteine to the conserved J-encoded phenylalanine. In an earlier analysis of approximately 500 of the donors, sequences lacking an unambiguous match to a single V gene segment were excluded. In an earlier analysis of some 590 of the donors, a V segment was called functional when productive rearrangements were above 56.7%, and segregating when the standard deviation between donors exceeded 5%. To diagnose cytomegalovirus status from the catalog of TCR beta chain sequences, a statistical classification framework was built. V and J gene assignment, in a later analysis, came from comparing TCR nucleotide sequences with IMGT/GENE-DB human TR gene sequences. The TCRdist pipeline was used in a later analysis to assign CDR3 sequences and most-parsimonious VDJ recombination scenarios. In a later analysis, every TCR beta chain was defined by the combination of its CDR3 amino acid sequence and its V-gene family, and reads without a unique V-gene family were dropped. As a way to deal with suspected cross-contamination and a sequencing artifact, a later analysis dropped 592 nucleotide sequences that were highly shared and had low generation probability. For each public chain, a later analysis derived a clonal expansion index from normalized ranks of inferred template counts within each repertoire. In a later analysis, generation probabilities were computed using a VDJ recombination model fitted to out-of-frame rearrangements, and the results were checked against IGoR. Hypergeometric tests were used in a later analysis to score TCR-TCR, TCR-HLA and TCR-CMV co-occurrence, with a repertoire-size bias correction applied to the TCR pairs. To estimate false discovery rates, a later analysis permuted the HLA or CMV assignments 20 times. In a later analysis, co-occurring TCRs were grouped using DBSCAN, with TCRdist sequence similarity added in when clustering inside HLA-allele-positive subsets. Repertoires with fewer than 30,000 or more than 120,000 public chains were left out of co-occurrence clustering, as were several repertoires with anomalous nucleotide sharing. Imported from immuneACCESS, the table was reduced by TCRdb to in-frame sequences with V and J called. These copies leave out some clones; in studies compared against another copy, an unresolved V gene accounts for under half, and the cause of the remainder is not known. V and J calls and clone size are as listed in that table; D and trimming were resolved from the DNA. A total of about 190,000 clones appear in this sample, around four fifths of them only once. In total, the top ten clones hold 1.1% of the sample.

The cohort comprised some 730 healthy bone marrow donors. At the time of sampling, every cohort member was nominally healthy, though immune exposures that went unrecorded were likely present. The donor tested CMV seronegative and was one of the 352 seronegative cohort members. Each donor provided a peripheral blood sample, and peripheral blood mononuclear cells were used for TCR beta sequencing. The Qiagen DNeasy Blood Extraction Kit was used to extract genomic DNA from the blood cell samples. The CDR3 goes from the cysteine to the phenylalanine over 16 residues. The DNA shown is the 48-base CDR3, in frame from base 1. The germline ends are 20 bases apart after V is trimmed by 3 bases and J by 5 bases. CDR1 SGHNT and CDR2 YYREEE were looked up in the germline V gene (reference sequence). With respect to this clone: The target of this receptor is not known. No base quality information exists; no much larger clone differs at one position.

Sequencing input: PBMCs. Recombination linked TRBV5-4 to TRBJ1-2; the D gene is possibly TRBD1, with 6 bases matching. This TCR derives from a woman aged 35 to 49 in good health and CMV-seronegative. The CDR3 region reads CASSSKTNREIYGYTF. At the DNA level, the sequence is TGTGCCAGCAGCTCAAAAACGAACAGGGAAATTTATGGCTACACCTTC.